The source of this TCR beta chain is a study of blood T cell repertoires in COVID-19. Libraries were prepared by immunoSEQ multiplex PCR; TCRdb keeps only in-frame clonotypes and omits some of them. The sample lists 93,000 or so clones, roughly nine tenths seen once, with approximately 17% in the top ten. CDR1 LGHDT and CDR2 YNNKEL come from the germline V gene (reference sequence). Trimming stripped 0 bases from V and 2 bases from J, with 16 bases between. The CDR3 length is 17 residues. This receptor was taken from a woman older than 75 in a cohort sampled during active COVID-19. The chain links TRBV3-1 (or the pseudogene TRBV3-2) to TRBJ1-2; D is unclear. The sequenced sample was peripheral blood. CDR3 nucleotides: TGTGCCAGCAGCCAAGATATCATGGGCCTCCTAAACTATGGCTACACCTTC. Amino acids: CASSQDIMGLLNYGYTF.